These 13 T cell receptor beta chains came from one sample sequenced in a study of T cell responses to AZD1222 COVID-19 vaccine (dated by TCRdb to about 2021). In light of the paper, this sample's time point label describes: baseline before first vaccination. Library preparation used the immunoSEQ multiplex PCR assay. TCRdb provides this immuneACCESS table in a form limited to in-frame rearrangements. Some clones are lacking; in checked studies, under half of them reflect an unresolved V gene, and why the rest are absent is not known. The sample includes roughly 180,000 clones, with 94% observed a single time. The ten top clones hold roughly 9.2% of the sample. The input for sequencing was peripheral blood, taken on day 0 of AZD1222 vaccination. The receptor source for this set is an adult in good health.

The chain recombines TRBV19 with TRBJ1-1, with 11 positions matching TRBD1. This CDR3 is 16 amino acids long. Germline lookup yields CDR1 LNHDA and CDR2 SQIVND (reference sequence). V was pared by 4 bases and J by 3 bases, with 7 bases of the junction left unmatched. CDR3 loop: CASSTGQGAGDTEAFF. CDR3 sequence (DNA): TGTGCCAGTAGTACCGGACAGGGGGCAGGTGACACTGAAGCTTTCTTT. Full variable domain (outside the CDR3, taken from reference TRBV19 and TRBJ1-1): DGGITQSPKYLFRKEGQNVTLSCEQNLNHDAMYWYRQDPGQGLRLIYYSQIVNDFQKGDIAEGYSVSREKKESFPLTVTSAQKNPTAFYLCASSTGQGAGDTEAFFGQGTRLTVV.

V is TRBV11-2 and J is TRBJ2-2; 8 bases line up with TRBD2. This CDR3 is built from 15 residues. Germline CDR1 reads SGHAT; CDR2 reads FQNNGV. The ends lost 5 bases at V and 7 bases at J; junction bases unmatched: 9. The CDR3 sequence: CASSQGLVGHGELFF. In nucleotides, the CDR3 is TGTGCCAGCAGCCAGGGACTAGTGGGGCACGGGGAGCTGTTTTTT.

The J gene is TRBJ1-1, the V gene TRBV5-1, with unresolved D. V lost 6 bases, J lost 1 base, and 10 bases lay in between. The CDR3 runs to 13 residues. Germline CDR1 SGHRS, CDR2 YFSETQ. In DNA, the CDR3 is TGCGCCAGCAACCTAGCTGGGAACACTGAAGCTTTCTTT. This gives the protein CASNLAGNTEAFF.

The chain links TRBV9 to TRBJ2-7; D ambiguous. V lost 4 bases to trimming and J lost 4 bases, with 12 bases between them. This CDR3 has 13 amino acids. Per germline, CDR1 SGDLS and CDR2 YYNGEE. This CDR3 is CASSPSHRYEQYF. The DNA of the CDR3 is TGTGCCAGCAGCCCCAGCCACAGATACGAGCAGTACTTC.

The chain joins TRBV10-3 to TRBJ2-2; 7 nucleotides align to TRBD2. The CDR3 contains 15 residues. Per germline, CDR1 ENHRY and CDR2 SYGVKD. With 10 bases clipped from V and 1 base from J, the junction kept 9 bases outside the gene matches. The chain's CDR3 is CATGGGGLNTGELFF. The CDR3 coding sequence is TGTGCCACGGGGGGAGGTGGGTTGAACACCGGGGAGCTGTTTTTT.

The CDR3 loop reads CASSPGQLYQPQHF. In DNA, the CDR3 is TGTGCCAGCAGTCCTGGACAGCTCTATCAGCCCCAGCATTTT. This chain uses TRBV6-5 with TRBJ1-5, with D tentatively TRBD1 (6 bases). CDR3 length: 14 residues. Trimming removed 5 bases from V and 5 bases from J, with 13 bases in between. Germline loops: CDR1 MNHEY, CDR2 SVGAGI.

The J gene is TRBJ2-3, the V gene TRBV7-6; D is ambiguous. Trimming shortened V by 2 bases and J by 1 base, and 16 bases separated the two germline ends. Germline CDR1 reads SGHVS; CDR2 reads FNYEAQ. The CDR3 extends over 17 amino acids. CDR3 nucleotide sequence: TGTGCCAGCAGCTTACGAGCTGACGGGCCAGGCACAGATACGCAGTATTTT. Its protein is CASSLRADGPGTDTQYF.

This chain links TRBV5-1 with TRBJ1-4; TRBD1 might be the D (5 bases). Between the trimmed V and J ends, which lost 4 bases and 3 bases, there was a span of 13 bases. The length of the CDR3 is 15 residues. CDR1 SGHRS and CDR2 YFSETQ come from the germline V gene. CDR3 amino acids: CASSPQSGSNEKLFF. In nucleotides, the CDR3 is TGCGCCAGCAGCCCCCAGTCAGGGTCTAATGAAAAACTGTTTTTT.

The rearrangement joins TRBV27 to TRBJ2-3; 9 positions agree with TRBD2. The V gene end was trimmed by 6 bases and the J gene end by 4 bases; junction bases not matched to a gene: 8. Germline V gives CDR1 MNHEY, CDR2 SMNVEV (reference sequence). The CDR3 is 15 residues long. The CDR3 region has the DNA TGTGCCAGCAGCTTGAGCGGGAGGTTTGCAGATACGCAGTATTTT. As protein: CASSLSGRFADTQYF.

A few counts support this clone. The chain links TRBV13 to TRBJ2-2, with 9 bases that match TRBD2. J gave up 2 bases and V 5 bases, and 6 bases lay outside the gene matches. The CDR3 runs 16 residues. Germline V gives CDR1 PRHDT, CDR2 FYEKMQ (reference sequence). The CDR3 loop reads CASSPPTSGNTGELFF. The CDR3 coding sequence is TGTGCCAGCAGCCCTCCGACTAGCGGTAACACCGGGGAGCTGTTTTTT.

The chain couples TRBV30 to TRBJ2-7, with D maybe TRBD2 (5 bases). V was clipped by 1 base and J by 6 bases, with 16 bases between them. This CDR3 has 14 amino acids. Germline assignment: CDR1 GTSNPN and CDR2 SVGIG (reference sequence). As DNA, the CDR3 is TGTGCCTGGAGTGGAACCCCGTCCCGGGGCGAGCAGTACTTC. Translated, it gives CAWSGTPSRGEQYF. The complete variable domain, with remaining parts taken from reference TRBV30 and TRBJ2-7, reads SQTIHQWPATLVQPVGSPLSLECTVEGTSNPNLYWYRQAAGRGLQLLFYSVGIGQISSEVPQNLSASRPQDRQFILSSKKLLLSDSGFYLCAWSGTPSRGEQYFGPGTRLTVT.

This clone has only a few counts. The chain uses TRBV28 and TRBJ1-3; D is possibly TRBD1 (6 bases). V was trimmed by 2 bases and J by 8 bases, leaving 16 bases between them. The CDR3 contains 15 residues. Germline loops: CDR1 MDHEN, CDR2 SYDVKM. The CDR3 here is CASSLIVGGVDTIYF. The CDR3 DNA reads TGTGCCAGCAGTTTAATAGTCGGGGGCGTCGACACCATATATTTT.

The rearrangement uses TRBV5-1 and TRBJ2-7; the match to TRBD1 covers 7 bases. The CDR3 consists of 16 residues. Unmatched junction bases numbered 13, after V lost 4 bases and J lost 3 bases. CDR1 is SGHRS and CDR2 is YFSETQ in the germline V gene. CDR3 sequence (DNA): TGCGCCAGCAGCCCATCGGGACAGCAAAATAACTACGAGCAGTACTTC. As protein: CASSPSGQQNNYEQYF.